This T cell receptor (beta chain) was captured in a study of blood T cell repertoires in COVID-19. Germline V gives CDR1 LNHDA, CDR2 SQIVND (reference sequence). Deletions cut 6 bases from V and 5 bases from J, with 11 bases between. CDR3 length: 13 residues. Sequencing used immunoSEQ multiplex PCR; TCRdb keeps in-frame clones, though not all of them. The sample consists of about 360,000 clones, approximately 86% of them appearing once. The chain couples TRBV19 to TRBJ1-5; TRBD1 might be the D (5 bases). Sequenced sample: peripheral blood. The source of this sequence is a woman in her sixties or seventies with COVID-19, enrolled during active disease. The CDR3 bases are TGTGCCAGTAGCCGACAGATATATCAGCCCCAGCATTTT. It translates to CASSRQIYQPQHF.